The sequence of this T cell receptor beta chain was determined in a study of CD8+CD57+ T cells in acquired aplastic anemia. The overall study: Yields of DNA that came from sorted CD4+ and CD8+ cells averaged about 3 ug. Study results and caveats: Patients shared just under 30 CD8+ CDR3 sequences with controls.

Both TCR beta VDJ combination and CDR3 sequence profiling were carried out. Genomic DNA was the template for this profiling. TCRdb ran MiXCR on the reads and lists one entry per CDR3 protein. The data show 250,000 to 300,000 distinct CDR3 sequences, with 55% to 60% seen just once and less than 9.5% held by the top ten. Comment on this clonotype: As yet, its antigen is unknown.

The CDR3 totals 15 residues. CDR1 and CDR2 from the germline V gene are SGHTA and FQGNSA. V lost 0 bases, J lost 2 bases, and 10 bases lay in between. This TCR was sampled from a human donor with severe aplastic anemia or a healthy control (not recorded which). The chain has TRBV7-2 and TRBJ1-2; D is undetermined. The specimen was sorted CD4+, CD8+, or CD8+CD57+ T cells (not recorded which) from PBMCs. DNA for the CDR3: TGTGCCAGCAGCTTAGCGGGGAGAATAAACTATGGCTACACCTTC. It yields the protein CASSLAGRINYGYTF.